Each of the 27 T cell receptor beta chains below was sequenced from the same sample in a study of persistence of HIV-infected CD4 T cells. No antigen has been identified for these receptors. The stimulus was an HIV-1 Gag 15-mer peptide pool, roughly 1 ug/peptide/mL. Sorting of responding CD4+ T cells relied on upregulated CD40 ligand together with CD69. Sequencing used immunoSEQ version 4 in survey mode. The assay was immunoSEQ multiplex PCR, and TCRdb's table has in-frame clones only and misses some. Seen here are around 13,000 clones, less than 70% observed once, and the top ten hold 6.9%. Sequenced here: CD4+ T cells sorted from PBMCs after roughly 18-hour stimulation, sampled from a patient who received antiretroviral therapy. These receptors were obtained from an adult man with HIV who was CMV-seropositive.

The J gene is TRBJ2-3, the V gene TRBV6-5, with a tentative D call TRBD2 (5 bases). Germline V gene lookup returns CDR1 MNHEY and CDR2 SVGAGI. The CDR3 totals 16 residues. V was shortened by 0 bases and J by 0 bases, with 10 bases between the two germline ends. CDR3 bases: TGTGCCAGCAGTTACTCAGCGGAGTCTAGCACAGATACGCAGTATTTT. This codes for CASSYSAESSTDTQYF.

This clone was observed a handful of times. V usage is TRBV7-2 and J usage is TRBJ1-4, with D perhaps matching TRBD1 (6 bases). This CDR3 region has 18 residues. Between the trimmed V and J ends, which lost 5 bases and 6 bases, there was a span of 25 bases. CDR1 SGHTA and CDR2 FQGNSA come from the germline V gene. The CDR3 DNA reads TGTGCCAGCAGCCAAACTGGTCTCGGGGGCAGGGTGTATGAAAAACTGTTTTTT. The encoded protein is CASSQTGLGGRVYEKLFF.

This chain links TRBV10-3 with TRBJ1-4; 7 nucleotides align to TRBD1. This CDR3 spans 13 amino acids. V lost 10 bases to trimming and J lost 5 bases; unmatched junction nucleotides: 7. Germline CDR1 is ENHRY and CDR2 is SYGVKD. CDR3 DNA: TGTGCCACCCGCCCAGGGGGAAATGAAAAACTGTTTTTT. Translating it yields CATRPGGNEKLFF.

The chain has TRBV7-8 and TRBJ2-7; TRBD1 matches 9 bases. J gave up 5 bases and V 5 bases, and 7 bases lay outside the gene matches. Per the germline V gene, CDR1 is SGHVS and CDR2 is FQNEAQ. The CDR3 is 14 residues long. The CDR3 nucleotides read TGTGCCAGCAGCGGCGGACAGGGGCACCACGAGCAGTACTTC. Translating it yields CASSGGQGHHEQYF.

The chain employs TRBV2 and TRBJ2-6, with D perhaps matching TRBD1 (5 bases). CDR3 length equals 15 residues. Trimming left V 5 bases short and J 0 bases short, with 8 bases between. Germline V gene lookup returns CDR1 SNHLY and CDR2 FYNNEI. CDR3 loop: CASSPTASGANVLTF. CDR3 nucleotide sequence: TGTGCCAGCAGTCCGACAGCCTCTGGGGCCAACGTCCTGACTTTC.

The CDR3 region has the DNA TGTGCCAGCAGCTTAGTCGGAGCTGGCTACACCTTC. Translated, it gives CASSLVGAGYTF. This chain joins TRBV7-2 and TRBJ1-2, with unresolved D. The V gene's germline CDR1 is SGHTA and CDR2 FQGNSA. The CDR3 contains 12 residues. The V end was cut by 1 base, the J end by 7 bases, with 7 bases between.

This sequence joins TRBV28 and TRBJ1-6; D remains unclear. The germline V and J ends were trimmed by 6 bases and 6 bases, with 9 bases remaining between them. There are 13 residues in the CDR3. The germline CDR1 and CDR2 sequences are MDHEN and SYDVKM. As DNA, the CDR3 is TGTGCCAGCAGACATAGTCTTAATTCACCCCTCCACTTT. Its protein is CASRHSLNSPLHF.

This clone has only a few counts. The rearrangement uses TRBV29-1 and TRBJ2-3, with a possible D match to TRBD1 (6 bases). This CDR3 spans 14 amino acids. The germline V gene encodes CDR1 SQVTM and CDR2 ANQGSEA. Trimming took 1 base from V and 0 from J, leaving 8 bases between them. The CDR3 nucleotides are TGCAGCGTTGAAGGGACAGCTAGCACAGATACGCAGTATTTT. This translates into CSVEGTASTDTQYF.

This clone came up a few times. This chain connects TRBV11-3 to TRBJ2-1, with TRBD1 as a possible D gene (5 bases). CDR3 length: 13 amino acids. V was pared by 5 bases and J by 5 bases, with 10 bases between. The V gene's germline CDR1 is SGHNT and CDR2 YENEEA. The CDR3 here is CASSGARDNEQFF. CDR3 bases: TGTGCCAGCAGCGGGGCAAGGGACAATGAGCAGTTCTTC.

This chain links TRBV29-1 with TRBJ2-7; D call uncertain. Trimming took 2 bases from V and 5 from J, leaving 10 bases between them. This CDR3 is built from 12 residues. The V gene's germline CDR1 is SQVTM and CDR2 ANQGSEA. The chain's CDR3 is CSVEITLHEQYF. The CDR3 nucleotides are TGCAGCGTTGAAATCACGTTGCACGAGCAGTACTTC.

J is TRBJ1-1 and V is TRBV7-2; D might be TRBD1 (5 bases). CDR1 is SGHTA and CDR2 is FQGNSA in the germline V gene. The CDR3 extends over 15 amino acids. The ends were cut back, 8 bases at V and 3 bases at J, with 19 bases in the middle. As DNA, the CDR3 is TGTGCCAGCCGCCCCTGGGGGGGTCGAGACACTGAAGCTTTCTTT. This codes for CASRPWGGRDTEAFF.

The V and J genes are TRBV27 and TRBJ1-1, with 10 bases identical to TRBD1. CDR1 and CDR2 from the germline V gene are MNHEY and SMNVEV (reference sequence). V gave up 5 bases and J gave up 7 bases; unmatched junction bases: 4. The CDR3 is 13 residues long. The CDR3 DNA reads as TGTGCCAGCAGTCTCTGGGACAGGGGTGAAGCTTTCTTT. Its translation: CASSLWDRGEAFF.

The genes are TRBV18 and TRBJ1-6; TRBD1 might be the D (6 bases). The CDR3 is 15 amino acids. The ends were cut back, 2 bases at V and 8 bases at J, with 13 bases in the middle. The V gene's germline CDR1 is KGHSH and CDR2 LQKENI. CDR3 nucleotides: TGTGCCAGCTCACCAGGAGGGGGATGGGATTCACCCCTCCACTTT. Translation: CASSPGGGWDSPLHF.

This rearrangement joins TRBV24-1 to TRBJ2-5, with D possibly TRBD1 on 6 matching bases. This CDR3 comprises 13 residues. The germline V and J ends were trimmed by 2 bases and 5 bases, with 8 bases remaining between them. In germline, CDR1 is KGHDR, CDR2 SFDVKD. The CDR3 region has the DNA TGTGCCACCAGTGATTGGGGGCAGGAGACCCAGTACTTC. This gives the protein CATSDWGQETQYF.

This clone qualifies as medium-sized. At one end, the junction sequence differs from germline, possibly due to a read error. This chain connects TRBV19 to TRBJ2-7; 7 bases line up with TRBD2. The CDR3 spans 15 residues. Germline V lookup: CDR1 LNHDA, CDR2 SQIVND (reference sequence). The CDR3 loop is CASSFSAGASSEQYF. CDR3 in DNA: TGTGCCAGTAGTTTCTCGGCGGGAGCTTCCTCCGAGCAGTACTTC.

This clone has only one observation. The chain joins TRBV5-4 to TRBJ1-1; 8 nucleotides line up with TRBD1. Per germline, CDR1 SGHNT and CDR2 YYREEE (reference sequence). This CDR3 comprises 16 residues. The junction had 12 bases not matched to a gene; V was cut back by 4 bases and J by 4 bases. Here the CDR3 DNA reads TGTGCCAGCAGCCGCACCCCCGGACAGGGACGCACTGAAGCTTTCTTT. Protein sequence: CASSRTPGQGRTEAFF. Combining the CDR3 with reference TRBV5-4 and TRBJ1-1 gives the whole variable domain ETGVTQSPTHLIKTRGQQVTLRCSSQSGHNTVSWYQQALGQGPQFIFQYYREEENGRGNFPPRFSGLQFPNYSSELNVNALELDDSALYLCASSRTPGQGRTEAFFGQGTRLTVV.

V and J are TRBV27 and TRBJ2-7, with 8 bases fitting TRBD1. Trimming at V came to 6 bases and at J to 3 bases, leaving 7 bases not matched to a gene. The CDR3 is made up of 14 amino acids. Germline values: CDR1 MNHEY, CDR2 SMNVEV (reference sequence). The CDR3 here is CASSPQGAIYEQYF. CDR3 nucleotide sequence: TGTGCCAGCAGCCCCCAGGGGGCGATCTACGAGCAGTACTTC.

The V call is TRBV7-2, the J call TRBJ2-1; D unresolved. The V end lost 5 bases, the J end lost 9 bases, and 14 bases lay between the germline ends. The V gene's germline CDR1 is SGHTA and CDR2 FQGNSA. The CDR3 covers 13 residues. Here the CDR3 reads CASSTLKGSEQFF. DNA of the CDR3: TGTGCCAGCAGCACCCTTAAGGGCAGTGAGCAGTTCTTC.

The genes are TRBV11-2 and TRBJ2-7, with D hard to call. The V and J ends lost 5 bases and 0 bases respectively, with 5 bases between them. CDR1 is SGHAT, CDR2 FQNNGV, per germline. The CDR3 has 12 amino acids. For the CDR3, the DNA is TGTGCCAGCAGCCGAAGCTCCTACGAGCAGTACTTC. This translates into CASSRSSYEQYF.

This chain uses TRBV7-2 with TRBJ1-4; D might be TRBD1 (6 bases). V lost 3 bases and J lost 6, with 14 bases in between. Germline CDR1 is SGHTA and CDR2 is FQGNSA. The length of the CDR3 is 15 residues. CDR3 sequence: CASSLQGQTYEKLFF. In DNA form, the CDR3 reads TGTGCCAGCAGCTTGCAGGGACAAACCTATGAAAAACTGTTTTTT.

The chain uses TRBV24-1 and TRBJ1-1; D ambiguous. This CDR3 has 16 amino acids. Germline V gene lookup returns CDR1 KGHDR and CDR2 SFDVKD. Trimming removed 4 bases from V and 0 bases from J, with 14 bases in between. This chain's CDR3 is CATSDLEQEMNTEAFF. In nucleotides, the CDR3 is TGTGCCACCAGTGACCTTGAGCAGGAAATGAACACTGAAGCTTTCTTT.

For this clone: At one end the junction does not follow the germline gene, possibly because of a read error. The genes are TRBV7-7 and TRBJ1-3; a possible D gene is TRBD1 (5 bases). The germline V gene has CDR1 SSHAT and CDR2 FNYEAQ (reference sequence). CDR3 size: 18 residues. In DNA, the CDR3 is TGTGCTAGCAGCTTAGCCGGGGACCGGGGTTACTCTGGAAACACCATATATTTT. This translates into CASSLAGDRGYSGNTIYF.

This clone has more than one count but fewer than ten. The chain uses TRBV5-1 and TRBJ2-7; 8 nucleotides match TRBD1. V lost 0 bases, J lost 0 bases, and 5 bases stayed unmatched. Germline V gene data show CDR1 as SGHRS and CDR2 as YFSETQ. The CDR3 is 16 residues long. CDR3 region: CASSLVPGQDSYEQYF. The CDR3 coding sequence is TGCGCCAGCAGCTTGGTTCCGGGACAGGACTCCTACGAGCAGTACTTC.

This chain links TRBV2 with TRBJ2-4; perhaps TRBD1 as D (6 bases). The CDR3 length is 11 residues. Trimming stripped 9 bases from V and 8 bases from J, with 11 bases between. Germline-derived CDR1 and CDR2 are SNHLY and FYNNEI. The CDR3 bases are TGTGCCAGTCGGGACATACACATTCAGTACTTC. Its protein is CASRDIHIQYF.

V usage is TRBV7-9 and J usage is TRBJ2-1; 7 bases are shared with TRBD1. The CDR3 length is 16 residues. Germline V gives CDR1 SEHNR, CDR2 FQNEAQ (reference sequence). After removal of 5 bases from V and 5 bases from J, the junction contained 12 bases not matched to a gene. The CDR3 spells CASSVSQGKSHNEQFF. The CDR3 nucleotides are TGTGCCAGCAGCGTCTCACAGGGGAAAAGCCACAATGAGCAGTTCTTC.

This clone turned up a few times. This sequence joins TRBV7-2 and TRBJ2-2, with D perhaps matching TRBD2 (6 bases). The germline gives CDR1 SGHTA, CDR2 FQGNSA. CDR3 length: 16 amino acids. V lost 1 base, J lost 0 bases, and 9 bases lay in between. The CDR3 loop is CASSLVGGANTGELFF. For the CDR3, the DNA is TGTGCCAGCAGCTTAGTAGGCGGGGCGAACACCGGGGAGCTGTTTTTT.

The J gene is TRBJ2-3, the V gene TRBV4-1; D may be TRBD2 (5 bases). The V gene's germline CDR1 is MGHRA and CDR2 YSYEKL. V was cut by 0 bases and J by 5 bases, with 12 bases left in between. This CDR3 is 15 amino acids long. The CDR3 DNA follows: TGCGCCAGCAGCCAAGACAAATCCGGAGGAGATACGCAGTATTTT. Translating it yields CASSQDKSGGDTQYF.